This entry lists 7 T cell receptor beta chains sequenced from one sample in a study of T cell responses to AZD1222 COVID-19 vaccine. Profiling relied on immunoSEQ multiplex PCR, and the TCRdb table lists in-frame clones only, not all of them. The sample carries about 170,000 clones, 85% to 90% recorded once. The sample was peripheral blood, taken on day 0 of AZD1222 vaccination. The receptors come from an adult in good health.

The chain is built from TRBV25-1 and TRBJ2-2; D is possibly TRBD1 (5 bases). The CDR3 runs 15 residues. Trimming removed 6 bases at V and 5 bases at J, with 16 bases between. Germline CDR1 MGHDK, CDR2 SYGVNS. CDR3 protein: CASSPQAGLTGELFF. The CDR3 DNA reads TGTGCCAGCAGCCCCCAGGCAGGGCTAACCGGGGAGCTGTTTTTT.

The rearrangement joins TRBV5-4 to TRBJ2-7; TRBD2 matches at 11 bases. From germline, CDR1 is SGHNT and CDR2 YYREEE (reference sequence). V shed 4 bases and J 1 base; nucleotides not matched to a gene: 4. There are 15 residues in the CDR3. The CDR3 sequence: CASSAGLAASYEQYF. CDR3 in DNA: TGTGCCAGCAGCGCGGGACTAGCGGCATCCTACGAGCAGTACTTC.

The V call is TRBV28, the J call TRBJ2-2, with D possibly matching TRBD2 (7 bases). The V end was cut by 1 base, the J end by 7 bases, with 16 bases between. This CDR3 region has 16 residues. Germline-derived CDR1 and CDR2 are MDHEN and SYDVKM. The chain's CDR3 is CASSLLFGGQGGELFF. The DNA for the CDR3 is TGTGCCAGCAGTTTATTGTTCGGGGGGCAGGGCGGGGAGCTGTTTTTT.

In this sample, this clone turned up once. The J gene is TRBJ1-1, the V gene TRBV10-3; 7 bases are shared with TRBD1. The CDR3 runs 16 residues. Germline V lookup: CDR1 ENHRY, CDR2 SYGVKD. After removal of 3 bases from V and 4 bases from J, the junction contained 11 bases not matched to a gene. CDR3 protein: CAISDRMTGSGTEAFF. Written as DNA, the CDR3 is TGTGCCATCAGTGATCGGATGACAGGGTCGGGCACTGAAGCTTTCTTT.

V is TRBV5-6 and J is TRBJ1-5; 9 bases agree with TRBD1. CDR1 is SGHDT, CDR2 YYEEEE, per germline. The CDR3 sequence is 16 residues long. The V segment lost 4 bases and the J segment 1 base; nucleotides outside the gene matches: 6. The CDR3: CASSVAGTGSNQPQHF. The CDR3 DNA sequence: TGTGCCAGCAGCGTTGCCGGGACAGGGAGCAATCAGCCCCAGCATTTT.

The J gene is TRBJ1-1, the V gene TRBV28; 8 nucleotides agree with TRBD1. From germline, CDR1 is MDHEN and CDR2 SYDVKM. Trimming removed 5 bases from V and 11 bases from J; junction bases left unmatched: 7. The CDR3 has 12 amino acids. The CDR3 protein is CASSTTGGDAFF. The CDR3 DNA reads TGTGCCAGCAGTACAACAGGGGGGGACGCTTTCTTT.

V gene TRBV9 combines with J gene TRBJ2-1; unclear D gene. Germline V gene sequence: CDR1 SGDLS, CDR2 YYNGEE. The V and J ends lost 2 bases and 7 bases respectively, with 13 bases between them. The CDR3 loop spans 14 amino acids. CDR3 nucleotide sequence: TGTGCCAGCAGCGTCGGGTCTTTTGAGAATGAGCAGTTCTTC. The encoded protein is CASSVGSFENEQFF.